Listed below are T cell receptor beta chains from one sample, sequenced in a study of blood T cell repertoires in COVID-19. Assay used: immunoSEQ multiplex PCR; TCRdb lists only in-frame clones, some missing. This repertoire shows 430,000 or so clones, 70% to 90% found once; its top ten account for roughly 0.78%. The sample taken for sequencing was peripheral blood. All receptors come from a man aged 18 to 29 with COVID-19, enrolled during active disease. CDR3s include the opening cysteine and the closing phenylalanine or tryptophan. The D gene is left open where the match is weak. The size entry is marked missing in some rows and otherwise reads once, few, many or a size class.

D,size,V,J,CDR3,DNA
TRBD2,-,TRBV10-1,TRBJ2-1,CASSESSGGEYNEQFF,TGCGCCAGCAGTGAGTCTAGCGGGGGGGAATACAATGAGCAGTTCTTC
-,-,TRBV4-1,TRBJ2-7,CASSTTSYYEQYF,TGCGCCAGCAGCACTACTAGCTACTACGAGCAGTACTTC
TRBD2,-,TRBV11-2,TRBJ2-3,CASSLRRSGGGTQYF,TGTGCCAGCAGCTTAAGGAGGAGCGGGGGAGGTACGCAGTATTTT
TRBD1,-,TRBV3-1/TRBV3-2,TRBJ1-5,CASSQGQGGNQPQHF,TGTGCCAGCAGCCAAGGGCAGGGGGGCAATCAGCCCCAGCATTTT
TRBD2,-,TRBV6-5,TRBJ2-5,CASSSWEGQTQYF,TGTGCCAGCAGTTCGTGGGAGGGGCAGACCCAGTACTTC
TRBD1,-,TRBV5-1,TRBJ2-7,CASSLEPTGIYEQYF,TGCGCCAGCAGCTTGGAACCGACAGGGATCTACGAGCAGTACTTC
-,-,TRBV7-3,TRBJ2-2,CASSLSGTGELFF,TGTGCCAGCAGCTTATCGGGCACCGGGGAGCTGTTTTTT
-,-,TRBV6-5,TRBJ2-1,CASSYSTESSYNEQFF,TGTGCCAGCAGTTACTCGACGGAGAGCTCCTACAATGAGCAGTTCTTC
-,-,TRBV10-2,TRBJ1-1,CASSVPGANTEAFF,TGCGCCAGCAGTGTTCCAGGGGCTAACACTGAAGCTTTCTTT
-,once,TRBV27,TRBJ1-5,CASSLMRNSNQPQHF,TGTGCCAGCAGTTTAATGCGTAATAGCAATCAGCCCCAGCATTTT
-,-,TRBV7-2,TRBJ2-5,CASSLRIQETQYF,TGTGCCAGCAGCTTGCGGATTCAAGAGACCCAGTACTTC
-,-,TRBV10-2,TRBJ2-7,CASLGSSYEQYF,TGCGCCAGTTTAGGGAGCTCCTACGAGCAGTACTTC
-,-,TRBV10-3,TRBJ1-3,CAISFWDINSGNTIYF,TGTGCCATCAGTTTTTGGGACATCAACTCTGGAAACACCATATATTTT
-,-,TRBV3-1/TRBV3-2,TRBJ2-3,CASSQEGLEKDTQYF,TGTGCCAGCAGCCAAGAAGGCCTAGAAAAAGATACGCAGTATTTT
TRBD2,few,TRBV10-1,TRBJ2-1,CASSASGGYNEQFF,TGCGCCAGCAGTGCAAGCGGGGGGTACAATGAGCAGTTCTTC
TRBD1,-,TRBV5-1,TRBJ2-1,CASMDRSSYNEQFF,TGCGCCAGCATGGACAGGAGCTCCTACAATGAGCAGTTCTTC